The 14 T cell receptor beta chains in this list originate from one sample, sequenced in a study of beta chain features in type 1 diabetes (dated by TCRdb to the late 2010s). Libraries were made using the immunoSEQ multiplex PCR assay. All of the isolated RNA was reverse transcribed with the High Capacity cDNA Reverse Transcription Kit, so expressed TCRB transcripts were sequenced. This is the immuneACCESS table as TCRdb keeps it, with only in-frame sequences that have V and J called. A part of the clones is gone; compared with another copy, unresolved V genes explain less than half, and the rest is unexplained. The sample table contains 350,000 to 400,000 clones; only one count was recorded for roughly 16% of them. The leading ten clones occupy about 0.018% of the sample. Source material: naive CD4+ T cells from blood. What the cell subset or site label conveys for this sample: true naive CD4+ T cells. These TCRs come from a young woman in good health.

In this sample, this clone turned up a few times. J is TRBJ1-4 and V is TRBV7-9, with D unclear. This CDR3 comprises 13 residues. The ends were cut back, 5 bases at V and 4 bases at J, with 8 bases in the middle. CDR1 SEHNR and CDR2 FQNEAQ come from the germline V gene (reference sequence). CDR3 in amino acids: CASSRDVNEKLFF. CDR3 bases: TGTGCCAGCAGCCGGGATGTTAATGAAAAACTGTTTTTT.

This clone was picked up a small number of times. The V and J genes are TRBV18 and TRBJ1-2; maybe TRBD1 (6 bases). This CDR3 is built from 15 residues. Germline V gene data show CDR1 as KGHSH and CDR2 as LQKENI. The V end lost 3 bases, the J end lost 3 bases, and 14 bases lay between the germline ends. The DNA of the CDR3 is TGTGCCAGCTCACCCAACCGGGACACCTACTATGGCTACACCTTC. Translation: CASSPNRDTYYGYTF.

The V and J genes are TRBV18 and TRBJ1-2; D remains unclear. Trimming stripped 3 bases from V and 4 bases from J, with 21 bases between. Per the germline V gene, CDR1 is KGHSH and CDR2 is LQKENI. This CDR3 comprises 17 residues. CDR3 amino acids: CASSPSGPLRGGYGYTF. The DNA of the CDR3 is TGTGCCAGCTCACCGAGTGGCCCTTTGAGAGGCGGCTATGGCTACACCTTC.

With respect to this clone: The same CDR3 can be traced to other DNA sequences in this sample. The chain has TRBV30 and TRBJ1-2; D is perhaps TRBD1 (5 bases). The germline gives CDR1 GTSNPN, CDR2 SVGIG (reference sequence). V lost 0 bases, J lost 4 bases, and 6 bases lay in between. The CDR3 is 12 amino acids. The CDR3 DNA sequence: TGTGCCTGGAGTGTTCAGGGCTATGGCTACACCTTC. Amino acid sequence: CAWSVQGYGYTF.

The chain uses TRBV30 and TRBJ2-5; 9 nucleotides line up with TRBD2. The trim removed 0 bases at V and 8 bases at J, leaving 7 bases unmatched. The CDR3 runs 14 residues. The germline gives CDR1 GTSNPN, CDR2 SVGIG (reference sequence). The CDR3 sequence is CAWSVLNSGSTQYF. CDR3 nucleotide sequence: TGTGCCTGGAGTGTACTAAATAGCGGGAGTACCCAGTACTTC.

This clone was found a few times. The DNA is omitted, as the CDR3 cannot be located on it reliably, and the CDR3 follows TCRdb's listing. The rearrangement links TRBV2 to TRBJ1-3. From its first to its last residue, the CDR3 has 15 amino acids. Germline V lookup: CDR1 SNHLY, CDR2 FYNNEI. Here the CDR3 reads CASILEIVSGNTIYF.

The chain employs TRBV30 and TRBJ2-4, with D unresolved. The ends were cut back, 5 bases at V and 3 bases at J, with 11 bases in the middle. The germline V gene has CDR1 GTSNPN and CDR2 SVGIG (reference sequence). CDR3 length: 13 amino acids. CDR3 nucleotide sequence: TGTGCCTGGGGTTTATCAGTCAAAAACATTCAGTACTTC. The encoded protein is CAWGLSVKNIQYF. The full variable domain, in which reference TRBV30 and TRBJ2-4 provide the parts outside the CDR3, is SQTIHQWPATLVQPVGSPLSLECTVEGTSNPNLYWYRQAAGRGLQLLFYSVGIGQISSEVPQNLSASRPQDRQFILSSKKLLLSDSGFYLCAWGLSVKNIQYFGAGTRLSVL.

Only a few counts were recorded for this clone. The chain links TRBV7-8 to TRBJ2-1; D possibly corresponds to TRBD2 (5 bases). Germline-derived CDR1 and CDR2 are SGHVS and FQNEAQ. There are 12 residues in the CDR3. V was cut by 5 bases and J by 10 bases, with 12 bases left in between. The CDR3 loop is CASSRPSSEQFF. DNA for the CDR3: TGTGCCAGCAGCCGACCTAGCAGCGAGCAGTTCTTC.

A few counts support this clone. The chain employs TRBV29-1 and TRBJ2-3, with 7 bases aligning to TRBD2. The germline gives CDR1 SQVTM, CDR2 ANQGSEA. V trimming: 5 bases; J trimming: 4 bases; junction bases outside the gene matches: 6. The CDR3 has 13 amino acids. The DNA of the CDR3 is TGCAGCGTTTCCGGGAGGTTAGCAGATACGCAGTATTTT. It translates to CSVSGRLADTQYF.

V is TRBV5-1 and J is TRBJ2-2; D might be TRBD2 (8 bases). The germline V gene has CDR1 SGHRS and CDR2 YFSETQ. V gave up 3 bases and J gave up 4 bases, with 16 bases separating them. CDR3 length: 16 amino acids. CDR3 sequence reads: CASSSQGTSSTGELFF. The CDR3 nucleotides read TGCGCCAGCAGCTCACAGGGGACTAGTAGCACCGGGGAGCTGTTTTTT. Full variable domain (rest looked up from reference TRBV5-1 and TRBJ2-2): KAGVTQTPRYLIKTRGQQVTLSCSPISGHRSVSWYQQTPGQGLQFLFEYFSETQRNKGNFPGRFSGRQFSNSRSEMNVSTLELGDSALYLCASSSQGTSSTGELFFGEGSRLTVL.

The rearrangement uses TRBV7-8 and TRBJ2-7, with TRBD2 as a possible D gene (5 bases). CDR3 length: 14 amino acids. CDR1 and CDR2 (germline): SGHVS, FQNEAQ. The V and J ends lost 6 bases and 2 bases respectively, with 14 bases between them. CDR3 in DNA: TGTGCCAGCAGTTCGAGGGCTCTTACCTACGAGCAGTACTTC. Its protein product is CASSSRALTYEQYF.

The chain combines TRBV15 with TRBJ2-1; tentatively, D is TRBD2 (5 bases). CDR3 length: 16 amino acids. V shed 3 bases and J shed 0 bases, with 12 bases lying between them. Germline V gene sequence: CDR1 LNHNV, CDR2 YYDKDF (reference sequence). CDR3 bases: TGTGCCACCAGCAGCCGGACTTTTAGCTCCTACAATGAGCAGTTCTTC. Encoded protein: CATSSRTFSSYNEQFF. The variable domain in full, with the rest retrieved from reference TRBV15 and TRBJ2-1, is DAMVIQNPRYQVTQFGKPVTLSCSQTLNHNVMYWYQQKSSQAPKLLFHYYDKDFNNEADTPDNFQSRRPNTSFCFLDIRSPGLGDTAMYLCATSSRTFSSYNEQFFGPGTRLTVL.

This clone was seen a few times. The genes are TRBV7-9 and TRBJ2-7, with TRBD1 identical over 7 bases. The junction had 5 bases not matched to a gene; V was cut back by 5 bases and J by 1 base. This CDR3 spans 14 amino acids. CDR1 is SEHNR and CDR2 is FQNEAQ in the germline V gene (reference sequence). For the CDR3, the DNA is TGTGCCAGCAGCCCGGGACAGCGGTCCTACGAGCAGTACTTC. The encoded protein is CASSPGQRSYEQYF.

Here the CDR3 reads CASSLTEAFF. The CDR3 coding sequence is TGTGCCAGCAGCCTAACTGAAGCTTTCTTT. This chain uses TRBV7-8 with TRBJ1-1; D is unclear. Germline CDR1 SGHVS, CDR2 FQNEAQ. This CDR3 has 10 residues. The ends were cut back, 5 bases at V and 5 bases at J, with 3 bases in the middle.